This T cell receptor (beta chain) was profiled in a study of naive and memory T cell subsets. CD8 T cells were positively selected from what remained after CD4 positive selection. Cells stained for CD3, CD4, CD8, CD45RA and CD27 were sorted into four subsets. Study findings and constraints: Naive and memory subsets had different power law exponents for TCR abundance.

Germline V gene data show CDR1 as SGDLS and CDR2 as YYNGEE. CDR3 length: 15 residues. Trimming took off 0 bases at V and 2 bases at J, with 12 bases between the two ends. The beta constant-region primer was an equimolar mix of two oligonucleotides covering TRBC1 and TRBC2. Nested alpha and beta constant-region primers with the SP2 primer drove four PCR rounds on ligated cDNA. TCRdb passed the UMI-ligation and nested PCR reads through MiXCR, listing each CDR3 protein once. The table records under 35,000 distinct CDR3 sequences, approximately 18% of them present only once. This clonotype was seen ten or more times. The antigen is unknown.

The genes are TRBV9 and TRBJ2-7, with a tentative D call TRBD1 (5 bases). The source is a human donor in good health. Sequencing was done on a sample of effector memory CD4+ T cells from blood. Subset denoted: effector memory, CD45RA- CD27-. This CDR3 reads CASSVGSAGPYEQYF. CDR3 coding DNA: TGTGCCAGCAGCGTAGGATCGGCAGGGCCCTACGAGCAGTACTTC.